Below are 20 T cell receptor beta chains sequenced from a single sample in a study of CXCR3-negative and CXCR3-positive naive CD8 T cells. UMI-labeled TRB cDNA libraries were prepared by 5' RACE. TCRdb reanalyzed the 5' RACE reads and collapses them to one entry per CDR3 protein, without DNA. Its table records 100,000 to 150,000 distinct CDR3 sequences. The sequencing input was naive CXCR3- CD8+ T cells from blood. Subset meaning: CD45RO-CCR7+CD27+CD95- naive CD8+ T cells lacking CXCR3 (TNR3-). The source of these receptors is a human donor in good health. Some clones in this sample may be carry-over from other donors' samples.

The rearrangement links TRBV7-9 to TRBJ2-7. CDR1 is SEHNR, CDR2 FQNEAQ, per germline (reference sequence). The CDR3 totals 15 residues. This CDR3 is CASSLVGSGRNEQYF.

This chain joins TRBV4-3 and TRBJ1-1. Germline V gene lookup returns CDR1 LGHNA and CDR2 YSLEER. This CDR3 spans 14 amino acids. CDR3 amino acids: CASSQEAGNTEAFF.

The CDR3 loop is CSARDLGLAGVPYEQYF. The J gene is TRBJ2-7, the V gene TRBV20-1; no DNA is available, so the TRBD2 call from TCRdb remains unchecked. The CDR3 length is 17 residues. Per the germline V gene, CDR1 is DFQATT and CDR2 is SNEGSKA (reference sequence).

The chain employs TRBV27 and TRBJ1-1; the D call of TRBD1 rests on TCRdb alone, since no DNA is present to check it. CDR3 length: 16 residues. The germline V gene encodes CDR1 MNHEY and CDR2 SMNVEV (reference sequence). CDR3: CASSLSPGGGGTEAFF.

CDR3: CASSPGPDYEQYF. The rearrangement uses TRBV6-2 or TRBV6-3 and TRBJ2-7; the D call of TRBD1 rests on TCRdb alone, since no DNA is present to check it. Germline V gene lookup returns CDR1 MNHEY and CDR2 SVGEGT. The CDR3 is 13 residues long.

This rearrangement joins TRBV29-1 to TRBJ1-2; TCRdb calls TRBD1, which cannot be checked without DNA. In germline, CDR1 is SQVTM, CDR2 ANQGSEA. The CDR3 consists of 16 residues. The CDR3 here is CSVEVIRGTSNYGYTF.

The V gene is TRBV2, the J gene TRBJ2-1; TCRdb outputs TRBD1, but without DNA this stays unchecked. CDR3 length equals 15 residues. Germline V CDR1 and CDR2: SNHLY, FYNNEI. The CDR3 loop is CASIGGGRERNEQFF. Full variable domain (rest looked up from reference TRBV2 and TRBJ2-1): EPEVTQTPSHQVTQMGQEVILRCVPISNHLYFYWYRQILGQKVEFLVSFYNNEISEKSEIFDDQFSVERPDGSNFTLKIRSTKLEDSAMYFCASIGGGRERNEQFFGPGTRLTVL.

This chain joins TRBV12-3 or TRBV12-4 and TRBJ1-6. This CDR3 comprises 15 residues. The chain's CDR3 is CASSLSSHPYTPLHF.

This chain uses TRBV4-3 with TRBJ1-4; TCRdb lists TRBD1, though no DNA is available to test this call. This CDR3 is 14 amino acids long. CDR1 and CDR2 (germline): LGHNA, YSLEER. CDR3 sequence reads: CASSQDRQNEKLFF.

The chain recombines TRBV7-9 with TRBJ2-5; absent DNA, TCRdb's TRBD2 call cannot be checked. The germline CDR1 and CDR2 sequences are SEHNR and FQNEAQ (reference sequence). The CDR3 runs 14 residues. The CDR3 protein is CASSSRLGSETQYF.

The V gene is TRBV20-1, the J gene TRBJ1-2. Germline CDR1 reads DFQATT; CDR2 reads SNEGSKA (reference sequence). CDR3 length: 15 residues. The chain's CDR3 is CSAETLRGSYDGYTF.

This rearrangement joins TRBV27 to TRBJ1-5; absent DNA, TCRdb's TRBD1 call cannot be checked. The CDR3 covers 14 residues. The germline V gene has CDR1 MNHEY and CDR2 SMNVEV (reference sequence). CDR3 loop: CASSPTGVHQPQHF.

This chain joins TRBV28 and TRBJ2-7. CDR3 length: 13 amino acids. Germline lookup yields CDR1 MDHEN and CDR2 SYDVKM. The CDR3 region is CASSLPSSYEQYF.

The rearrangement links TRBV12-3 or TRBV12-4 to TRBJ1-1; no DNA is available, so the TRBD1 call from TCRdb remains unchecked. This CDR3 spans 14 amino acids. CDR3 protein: CASSFPGLNTEAFF.

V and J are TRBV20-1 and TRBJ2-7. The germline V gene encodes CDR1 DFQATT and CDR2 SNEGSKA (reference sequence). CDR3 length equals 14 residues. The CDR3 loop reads CSARDRRLQKEQYF.

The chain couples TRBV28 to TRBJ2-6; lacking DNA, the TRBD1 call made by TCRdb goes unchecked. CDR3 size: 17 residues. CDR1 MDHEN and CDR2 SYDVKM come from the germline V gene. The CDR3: CASRGDRAAPGANVLTF. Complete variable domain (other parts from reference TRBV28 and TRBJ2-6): DVKVTQSSRYLVKRTGEKVFLECVQDMDHENMFWYRQDPGLGLRLIYFSYDVKMKEKGDIPEGYSVSREKKERFSLILESASTNQTSMYLCASRGDRAAPGANVLTFGAGSRLTVL.

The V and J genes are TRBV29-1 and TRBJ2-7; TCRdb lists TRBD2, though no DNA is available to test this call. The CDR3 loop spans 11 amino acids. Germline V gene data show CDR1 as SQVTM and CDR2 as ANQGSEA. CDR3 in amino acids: CSVEKLDEQYF.

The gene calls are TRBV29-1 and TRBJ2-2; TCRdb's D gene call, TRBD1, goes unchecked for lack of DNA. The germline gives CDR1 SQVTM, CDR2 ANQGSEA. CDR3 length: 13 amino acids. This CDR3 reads CSGGGSNTGELFF.

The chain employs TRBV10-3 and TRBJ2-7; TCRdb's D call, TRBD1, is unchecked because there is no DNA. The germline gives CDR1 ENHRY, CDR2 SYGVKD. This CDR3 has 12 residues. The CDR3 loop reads CAIRTGDYEQYF.

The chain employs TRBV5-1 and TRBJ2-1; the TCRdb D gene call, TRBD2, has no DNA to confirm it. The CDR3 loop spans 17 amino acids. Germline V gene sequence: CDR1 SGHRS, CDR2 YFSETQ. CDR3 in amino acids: CASSLGLGRAVSNEQFF.